Shown below are 26 T cell receptor beta chains from a single sample sequenced in a study of blood T cell repertoires in COVID-19. TCRdb's table, derived via immunoSEQ multiplex PCR, lists solely in-frame clones and lacks some. The table has 250,000 to 400,000 clones, around 86% seen once. Sequencing was performed on PBMCs or T cells enriched from blood (not recorded which). Receptors originate from a man in his 60s who had recovered from COVID-19.

V usage is TRBV2 and J usage is TRBJ1-2; D unresolved. CDR1 is SNHLY and CDR2 is FYNNEI in the germline V gene. This CDR3 comprises 14 residues. Trimming pared 6 bases from V and 4 bases from J, leaving 15 bases between. The CDR3 here is CASRFAGGTYGYTF. The CDR3 nucleotides are TGTGCCAGCAGGTTTGCAGGTGGTACCTATGGCTACACCTTC.

The genes are TRBV28 and TRBJ2-5, with 9 bases lining up with TRBD1. V shed 10 bases, J shed 4 bases, and the junction held 10 bases outside the gene matches. The CDR3 extends over 14 amino acids. The germline CDR1 and CDR2 sequences are MDHEN and SYDVKM. CDR3 DNA sequence: TGTGCCACCCACCGGACAGGGGTCCGAGAGACCCAGTACTTC. Its protein product is CATHRTGVRETQYF.

This chain connects TRBV6-6 to TRBJ2-5, with 11 bases fitting TRBD1. The CDR3 totals 15 residues. The ends lost 5 bases at V and 0 bases at J; junction bases unmatched: 2. Per the germline V gene, CDR1 is MNHNY and CDR2 is SVGAGI (reference sequence). DNA of the CDR3: TGTGCCAGCAGTCGGGACAGGGGGTACCAAGAGACCCAGTACTTC. This translates into CASSRDRGYQETQYF.

The gene calls are TRBV9 and TRBJ1-3, with 7 nucleotides matching TRBD1. Per the germline V gene, CDR1 is SGDLS and CDR2 is YYNGEE. V lost 0 bases, J lost 6 bases, and 6 bases stayed unmatched. This CDR3 has 15 residues. The CDR3 here is CASSVDVTGLNTIYF. CDR3 DNA sequence: TGTGCCAGCAGCGTAGATGTGACAGGGTTAAACACCATATATTTT. Together with reference TRBV9 and TRBJ1-3, the CDR3 gives the full variable domain: DSGVTQTPKHLITATGQRVTLRCSPRSGDLSVYWYQQSLDQGLQFLIQYYNGEERAKGNILERFSAQQFPDLHSELNLSSLELGDSALYFCASSVDVTGLNTIYFGEGSWLTVV.

Concerning this clone: The same CDR3 can be traced to other DNA sequences in this sample. V is TRBV5-1 and J is TRBJ1-1, with D unclear. Germline V gives CDR1 SGHRS, CDR2 YFSETQ. This CDR3 region has 15 residues. Trimming stripped 0 bases from V and 0 bases from J, with 9 bases between. CDR3 in amino acids: CASSLVPGVNTEAFF. Written as DNA, the CDR3 is TGCGCCAGCAGCTTGGTACCAGGCGTGAACACTGAAGCTTTCTTT.

V usage is TRBV28 and J usage is TRBJ1-5, with a weak D call TRBD1 (5 bases). The CDR3 runs 14 residues. Trimming cost V 10 bases and J 5 bases, with 18 bases left between them. Germline CDR1 is MDHEN and CDR2 is SYDVKM. This CDR3 reads CATKRSGRDQPQHF. The CDR3 DNA is TGTGCCACCAAGAGGTCAGGGCGTGATCAGCCCCAGCATTTT.

The V and J genes are TRBV18 and TRBJ1-5, with TRBD1 matching 7 bases. Unmatched junction bases numbered 6, after V lost 8 bases and J lost 2 bases. CDR3 length: 14 amino acids. CDR1 KGHSH and CDR2 LQKENI come from the germline V gene. The CDR3 sequence is CASRNGQGNQPQHF. The CDR3 coding sequence is TGTGCCAGCAGAAATGGACAGGGCAATCAGCCCCAGCATTTT.

The chain combines TRBV6-2 or TRBV6-3 with TRBJ1-6, with D unclear. The germline CDR1 and CDR2 sequences are MNHEY and SVGEGT. Trimming removed 5 bases from V and 10 bases from J, with 18 bases in between. The CDR3 contains 15 residues. The CDR3 DNA reads TGTGCCAGCAGTCCCTTTCGGCAGGTTGGATCACCCCTCCACTTT. Encoded protein: CASSPFRQVGSPLHF.

This chain uses TRBV5-5 with TRBJ1-4, with TRBD1 as a possible D gene (5 bases). This CDR3 region has 13 residues. CDR1 is SGHKS, CDR2 YYEKEE, per germline (reference sequence). The V end lost 4 bases, the J end lost 7 bases, and 11 bases lay between the germline ends. DNA for the CDR3: TGTGCCAGCAGCCGGGGGGGACTTGAAAAACTGTTTTTT. This sequence encodes CASSRGGLEKLFF.

The table lists this clone with a count of one. The chain is built from TRBV14 and TRBJ2-1, with D possibly matching TRBD1 (5 bases). This CDR3 is built from 14 residues. Trimming cost V 4 bases and J 3 bases, with 10 bases left between them. Germline CDR1 reads SGHDN; CDR2 reads FVKESK. The CDR3 nucleotides read TGTGCCAGCAGCCTTGGACATGACTACAATGAGCAGTTCTTC. Translated: CASSLGHDYNEQFF.

V and J are TRBV27 and TRBJ2-7; D possibly corresponds to TRBD1 (6 bases). This CDR3 region has 15 residues. The ends were cut back, 2 bases at V and 4 bases at J, with 15 bases in the middle. Per the germline V gene, CDR1 is MNHEY and CDR2 is SMNVEV (reference sequence). The CDR3 here is CASSLKGTHYYEQYF. The CDR3 DNA sequence: TGTGCCAGCAGTTTAAAGGGGACACATTATTACGAGCAGTACTTC.

V usage is TRBV12-3 or TRBV12-4 and J usage is TRBJ1-2; TRBD1 aligns across 8 bases. This CDR3 comprises 13 residues. After removal of 2 bases from V and 7 bases from J, the junction contained 3 bases not matched to a gene. The DNA of the CDR3 is TGTGCCAGCAGTTTAAGGACAGGGTTTGGCTACACCTTC. It translates to CASSLRTGFGYTF.

The rearrangement uses TRBV7-9 and TRBJ1-1, with 9 bases lining up with TRBD1. This CDR3 is built from 14 residues. Germline CDR1 and CDR2: SEHNR and FQNEAQ (reference sequence). The V segment lost 6 bases and the J segment 3 bases; nucleotides outside the gene matches: 5. CDR3 bases: TGTGCCAGCAGACCACAGGGGGCGGACACTGAAGCTTTCTTT. Protein: CASRPQGADTEAFF.

The rearrangement joins TRBV5-1 to TRBJ1-2, with 9 bases identical to TRBD1. This CDR3 contains 15 residues. Per germline, CDR1 SGHRS and CDR2 YFSETQ. The junction had 8 bases not matched to a gene; V was cut back by 3 bases and J by 5 bases. The CDR3: CASSSTGTGWYGYTF. CDR3 in DNA: TGCGCCAGCAGCTCCACCGGGACAGGGTGGTATGGCTACACCTTC.

The chain is built from TRBV7-6 and TRBJ1-6; perhaps TRBD1 as D (6 bases). V lost 5 bases and J 8 bases, leaving 7 bases between the germline ends. The CDR3 loop spans 12 amino acids. CDR1 SGHVS and CDR2 FNYEAQ come from the germline V gene. CDR3 nucleotides: TGTGCCAGCAGCAACAGGGATTCACCCCTCCACTTT. Amino acid sequence: CASSNRDSPLHF.

This clone was observed a few times. V and J are TRBV11-3 and TRBJ2-2, with 10 bases aligning to TRBD1. V trimming: 5 bases; J trimming: 2 bases; junction bases outside the gene matches: 5. The CDR3 length is 16 residues. The V gene's germline CDR1 is SGHNT and CDR2 YENEEA. CDR3 region: CASSRQGAQNTGELFF. In DNA form, the CDR3 reads TGTGCCAGCAGCCGACAGGGGGCCCAAAACACCGGGGAGCTGTTTTTT. Full variable domain (remainder filled in from reference TRBV11-3 and TRBJ2-2): EAGVVQSPRYKIIEKKQPVAFWCNPISGHNTLYWYLQNLGQGPELLIRYENEEAVDDSQLPKDRFSAERLKGVDSTLKIQPAELGDSAVYLCASSRQGAQNTGELFFGEGSRLTVL.

The chain carries TRBV7-2 and TRBJ2-7; a possible D gene is TRBD1 (6 bases). Between the trimmed V and J ends, which lost 7 bases and 7 bases, there was a span of 20 bases. Germline V gene lookup returns CDR1 SGHTA and CDR2 FQGNSA. CDR3 size: 14 residues. CDR3 protein: CASNIRGTSLEQYF. CDR3 bases: TGTGCCAGCAACATCAGGGGAACCTCTCTGGAGCAGTACTTC.

In the case of this clone: The same CDR3 is also encoded by other DNA sequences in this sample. The genes are TRBV2 and TRBJ1-6, with TRBD1 matching over 8 bases. Germline V gene lookup returns CDR1 SNHLY and CDR2 FYNNEI. This CDR3 contains 14 residues. The J segment lost 10 bases and the V segment lost 2 bases, leaving 4 bases of the junction unmatched. CDR3 protein: CASSETGGFSPLHF. CDR3 in DNA: TGTGCCAGCAGTGAAACAGGGGGATTCTCACCCCTCCACTTT.

This clone has only a few counts. The V call is TRBV7-9, the J call TRBJ2-7; TRBD1 matches 8 bases. The CDR3 extends over 13 amino acids. J gave up 7 bases and V 5 bases, and 7 bases lay outside the gene matches. Germline assignment: CDR1 SEHNR and CDR2 FQNEAQ (reference sequence). The CDR3 loop is CASSPTGVGEQYF. The CDR3 DNA is TGTGCCAGCAGCCCGACAGGGGTGGGAGAGCAGTACTTC. Full variable domain (remainder filled in from reference TRBV7-9 and TRBJ2-7): DTGVSQNPRHKITKRGQNVTFRCDPISEHNRLYWYRQTLGQGPEFLTYFQNEAQLEKSRLLSDRFSAERPKGSFSTLEIQRTEQGDSAMYLCASSPTGVGEQYFGPGTRLTVT.

This clone appeared a few times. The genes are TRBV5-1 and TRBJ1-2; D may be TRBD1 (5 bases). The CDR3 covers 16 residues. V lost 0 bases to trimming and J lost 2 bases, with 14 bases between them. Germline CDR1 is SGHRS and CDR2 is YFSETQ. The CDR3 spells CASSLDNRAGNYGYTF. The DNA of the CDR3 is TGCGCCAGCAGCTTGGATAATAGGGCAGGGAACTATGGCTACACCTTC.

The chain carries TRBV9 and TRBJ2-1; 11 bases agree with TRBD2. CDR1 and CDR2 from the germline V gene are SGDLS and YYNGEE. J gave up 2 bases and V 0 bases, and 1 base lay outside the gene matches. The CDR3 is made up of 16 amino acids. CDR3 loop: CASSVELAGAYNEQFF. The CDR3 bases are TGTGCCAGCAGCGTAGAACTAGCGGGGGCCTACAATGAGCAGTTCTTC.

The genes are TRBV5-1 and TRBJ2-7; maybe TRBD2 (6 bases). V dropped 1 base and J dropped 6 bases, with 23 bases sitting between them. Germline CDR1 and CDR2: SGHRS and YFSETQ. CDR3 length equals 17 residues. The CDR3 nucleotides read TGCGCCAGCAGCTTGCCGGGACGTAGGGTCGGGGGTGGCGAGCAGTACTTC. Translation: CASSLPGRRVGGGEQYF. The entire variable domain, with the rest obtained from reference TRBV5-1 and TRBJ2-7, is as follows: KAGVTQTPRYLIKTRGQQVTLSCSPISGHRSVSWYQQTPGQGLQFLFEYFSETQRNKGNFPGRFSGRQFSNSRSEMNVSTLELGDSALYLCASSLPGRRVGGGEQYFGPGTRLTVT.

The rearrangement links TRBV24-1 to TRBJ2-2; D is uncertain. This CDR3 comprises 13 residues. Germline V gene data show CDR1 as KGHDR and CDR2 as SFDVKD. V was trimmed by 8 bases and J by 0 bases, leaving 6 bases between them. The CDR3 DNA reads TGTGCCACCAAACAAGCGAACACCGGGGAGCTGTTTTTT. As protein: CATKQANTGELFF.

CDR3 sequence: CASVDSSYEQYF. CDR3 nucleotides: TGTGCCAGCGTGGACAGTTCCTACGAGCAGTACTTC. The V call is TRBV2, the J call TRBJ2-7; TRBD1 might be the D (6 bases). V was shortened by 8 bases and J by 1 base, with 9 bases between the two germline ends. The CDR3 is 12 residues long. CDR1 SNHLY and CDR2 FYNNEI come from the germline V gene.

J is TRBJ1-6 and V is TRBV9; no clear D. Germline lookup yields CDR1 SGDLS and CDR2 YYNGEE. This CDR3 has 18 residues. Trimming removed 9 bases at V and 0 bases at J, with 22 bases between. The CDR3 nucleotides read TGTGCCATCCGCAAAAGAGTCAGGCGTAGCTCCTATAATTCACCCCTCCACTTT. Its translation: CAIRKRVRRSSYNSPLHF.

J is TRBJ1-5 and V is TRBV6-5; 8 bases are shared with TRBD1. This CDR3 has 13 residues. Per germline, CDR1 MNHEY and CDR2 SVGAGI. V was pared by 5 bases and J by 5 bases, with 2 bases of the junction left unmatched. The CDR3 loop is CASSRDRYQPQHF. CDR3 DNA: TGTGCCAGCAGTCGGGACAGGTATCAGCCCCAGCATTTT.